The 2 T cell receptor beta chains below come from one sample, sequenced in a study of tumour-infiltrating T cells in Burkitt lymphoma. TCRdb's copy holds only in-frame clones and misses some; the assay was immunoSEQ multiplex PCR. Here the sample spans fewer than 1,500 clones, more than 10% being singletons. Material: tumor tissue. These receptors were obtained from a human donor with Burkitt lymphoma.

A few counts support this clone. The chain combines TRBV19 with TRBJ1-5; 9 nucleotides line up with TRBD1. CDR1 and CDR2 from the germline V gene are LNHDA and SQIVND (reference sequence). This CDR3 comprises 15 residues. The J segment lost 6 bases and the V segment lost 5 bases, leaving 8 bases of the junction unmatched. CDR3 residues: CASSLAQGAGQPQHF. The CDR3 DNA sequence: TGTGCCAGTAGTTTGGCACAGGGGGCAGGTCAGCCCCAGCATTTT.

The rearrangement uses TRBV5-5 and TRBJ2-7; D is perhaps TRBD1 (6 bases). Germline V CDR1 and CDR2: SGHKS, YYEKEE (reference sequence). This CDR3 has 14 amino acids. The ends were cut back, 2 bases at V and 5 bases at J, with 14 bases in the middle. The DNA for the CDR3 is TGTGCCAGCAGCTTTGGACAGAGCGGAGACGAGCAGTACTTC. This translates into CASSFGQSGDEQYF.